Listed here are 14 T cell receptor beta chains from one sample, sequenced in a study of regulatory T cells in long-lasting Graves disease. iRepertoire HTBI primers and Arm-PCR of CDR3 regions built TCR beta libraries. TCRdb fed the multiplex PCR reads into MiXCR, producing one record per CDR3 protein. The data hold fewer than 650,000 distinct CDR3 sequences, with about 16% observed a single time. The time point was: newly diagnosed GD, antithyroid drugs for less than 3 months. After RNA was extracted from PBMCs, the TCR library was made from it. A further study also used this sample, focusing on T cells in Graves' hyperthyroidism and ophthalmopathy.

This specimen consisted of peripheral blood mononuclear cells (PBMCs), obtained at new diagnosis, from a patient treated with antithyroid drugs. Receptor source: a man aged 18 to 29 with Graves disease.

The CDR3 here is CASSYGQGHGANVLTF. The CDR3 coding sequence is TGTGCCAGCAGTTACGGACAGGGGCACGGGGCCAACGTCCTGACTTTC. The genes are TRBV6-9 and TRBJ2-6, with 9 bases aligning to TRBD1. Germline V CDR1 and CDR2: MNHGY, SVAAGI. The trim removed 3 bases at V and 4 bases at J, leaving 4 bases unmatched. The CDR3 runs to 16 residues.

This clonotype was counted at least ten times. The rearrangement joins TRBV12-3 or TRBV12-4 to TRBJ2-7; 7 positions agree with TRBD1. The CDR3 extends over 15 amino acids. V lost 6 bases and J lost 3; bases outside the gene matches: 11. The CDR3 sequence: CASSTTGDPLYEQYF. The DNA of the CDR3 is TGTGCCAGCAGCACCACAGGGGATCCCCTCTACGAGCAGTACTTC.

Remarks on this clonotype: Possible read error: a much larger clone is one base away. A read error is likely, as this CDR3 ends without the conserved phenylalanine or tryptophan. The rearrangement links TRBV20-1 to TRBJ2-1; no clear D gene. Germline CDR1 is DFQATT and CDR2 is SNEGSKA (reference sequence). Trimming shortened V by 5 bases and J by 5 bases, and 4 bases separated the two germline ends. The CDR3 covers 10 residues. The CDR3 reads CSAQNNEQFS. The CDR3 DNA reads TGCAGTGCTCAGAACAATGAGCAGTTCTCC.

J is TRBJ2-5 and V is TRBV29-1, with TRBD1 as a possible D gene (7 bases). The V gene lost 8 bases and the J gene lost 2 bases, with 12 bases spanning the gap. From germline, CDR1 is SQVTM and CDR2 ANQGSEA. CDR3 length: 12 residues. CDR3: CSLRGVQETQYF. The DNA of the CDR3 is TGCAGCCTCAGGGGGGTGCAAGAGACCCAGTACTTC.

This clonotype was picked up many times. The chain combines TRBV30 with TRBJ2-7; D uncertain. Per germline, CDR1 GTSNPN and CDR2 SVGIG (reference sequence). V lost 1 base, J lost 4 bases, and 5 bases lay in between. The CDR3 runs to 11 residues. The CDR3 is CAWSAGYEQYF. CDR3 nucleotides: TGTGCCTGGAGTGCCGGTTACGAGCAGTACTTC. Using reference TRBV30 and TRBJ2-7 for the parts outside the CDR3, the full variable domain is SQTIHQWPATLVQPVGSPLSLECTVEGTSNPNLYWYRQAAGRGLQLLFYSVGIGQISSEVPQNLSASRPQDRQFILSSKKLLLSDSGFYLCAWSAGYEQYFGPGTRLTVT.

V is TRBV28 and J is TRBJ2-2; 8 bases line up with TRBD2. Germline V gene data show CDR1 as MDHEN and CDR2 as SYDVKM. CDR3 size: 15 residues. The V segment lost 5 bases and the J segment 1 base; nucleotides outside the gene matches: 3. The CDR3 DNA reads as TGTGCCAGCAGTATAGCGGGGTTGAACACCGGGGAGCTGTTTTTT. Its protein is CASSIAGLNTGELFF.

This clonotype has ten or more counts. This sequence joins TRBV5-1 and TRBJ2-7; tentatively, D is TRBD1 or TRBD2 (5 bases each). CDR1 and CDR2 from the germline V gene are SGHRS and YFSETQ. The length of the CDR3 is 13 residues. The V end lost 4 bases, the J end lost 2 bases, and 10 bases lay between the germline ends. CDR3 loop: CASSRDVTYEQYF. In nucleotides, the CDR3 is TGCGCCAGCAGCCGGGACGTGACCTACGAGCAGTACTTC.

The V call is TRBV19, the J call TRBJ1-1; 8 bases match TRBD1. V was clipped by 3 bases and J by 0 bases; unmatched bases: 9. Germline V lookup: CDR1 LNHDA, CDR2 SQIVND (reference sequence). The CDR3 consists of 17 residues. Here the CDR3 DNA reads TGTGCCAGTAGTATGGTGTCAGGGGGCGAAGTGAACACTGAAGCTTTCTTT. It encodes CASSMVSGGEVNTEAFF.

This clonotype was recorded many times. V is TRBV28 and J is TRBJ2-1, with 11 nucleotides matching TRBD2. CDR3 length: 15 amino acids. Germline loops: CDR1 MDHEN, CDR2 SYDVKM. The J segment lost 7 bases and the V segment lost 3 bases, leaving 5 bases of the junction unmatched. The CDR3 protein is CASSFFTSGSNEQFF. In nucleotides, the CDR3 is TGTGCCAGCAGTTTCTTCACTAGCGGGAGTAATGAGCAGTTCTTC. The variable domain in full, completed from reference TRBV28 and TRBJ2-1, reads DVKVTQSSRYLVKRTGEKVFLECVQDMDHENMFWYRQDPGLGLRLIYFSYDVKMKEKGDIPEGYSVSREKKERFSLILESASTNQTSMYLCASSFFTSGSNEQFFGPGTRLTVL.

The CDR3 sequence is CASSQEYRAGYTF. The CDR3 DNA reads TGCGCCAGCAGCCAAGAGTACAGGGCTGGCTACACCTTC. The rearrangement links TRBV4-1 to TRBJ1-2, with D possibly matching TRBD1 (6 bases). V was cut by 0 bases and J by 7 bases, with 9 bases left in between. This CDR3 comprises 13 residues. Germline V gene data show CDR1 as MGHRA and CDR2 as YSYEKL.

This clonotype was observed a few times. The CDR3 DNA sequence: TGCGCCAGCAGCCAAGACAGACTAATGGAGACCCAGTACTTC. Protein product: CASSQDRLMETQYF. The rearrangement links TRBV5-1 to TRBJ2-5; D may match TRBD1 or TRBD2 (5 bases each). The CDR3 is 14 amino acids. CDR1 and CDR2 (germline): SGHRS, YFSETQ. With 4 bases removed from V and 5 bases from J, the gap between germline ends came to 15 bases.

Of note for this clonotype: At one end the junction does not follow the germline gene, possibly because of a read error. The rearrangement uses TRBV20-1 and TRBJ1-2, with D tentatively TRBD1 (5 bases). The CDR3 contains 14 residues. Germline assignment: CDR1 DFQATT and CDR2 SNEGSKA (reference sequence). This chain's CDR3 is CSARLAGAYDGCTF. The CDR3 DNA is TGCAGTGCTAGACTGGCTGGGGCGTATGATGGCTGCACCTTC.

The rearrangement uses TRBV19 and TRBJ1-2; no clear D gene. Trimming stripped 3 bases from V and 5 bases from J, with 19 bases between. Germline V gene data show CDR1 as LNHDA and CDR2 as SQIVND (reference sequence). This CDR3 comprises 16 residues. CDR3 loop: CASSIVQDPKVYGYTF. Here the CDR3 DNA reads TGTGCCAGTAGTATCGTGCAGGATCCAAAAGTTTATGGCTACACCTTC. Full variable domain (rest looked up from reference TRBV19 and TRBJ1-2): DGGITQSPKYLFRKEGQNVTLSCEQNLNHDAMYWYRQDPGQGLRLIYYSQIVNDFQKGDIAEGYSVSREKKESFPLTVTSAQKNPTAFYLCASSIVQDPKVYGYTFGSGTRLTVV.

The table lists this clonotype with a count of one. The V gene is TRBV5-6, the J gene TRBJ1-2, with D possibly TRBD1 on 5 matching bases. Germline V CDR1 and CDR2: SGHDT, YYEEEE. The V end lost 4 bases, the J end lost 5 bases, and 15 bases lay between the germline ends. The CDR3 covers 14 residues. The CDR3 DNA follows: TGTGCCAGCAGCGTGTCGGGCAGGGCATATGGCTACACCTTC. Protein sequence: CASSVSGRAYGYTF. Full variable domain (remainder filled in from reference TRBV5-6 and TRBJ1-2): DAGVTQSPTHLIKTRGQQVTLRCSPKSGHDTVSWYQQALGQGPQFIFQYYEEEERQRGNFPDRFSGHQFPNYSSELNVNALLLGDSALYLCASSVSGRAYGYTFGSGTRLTVV.